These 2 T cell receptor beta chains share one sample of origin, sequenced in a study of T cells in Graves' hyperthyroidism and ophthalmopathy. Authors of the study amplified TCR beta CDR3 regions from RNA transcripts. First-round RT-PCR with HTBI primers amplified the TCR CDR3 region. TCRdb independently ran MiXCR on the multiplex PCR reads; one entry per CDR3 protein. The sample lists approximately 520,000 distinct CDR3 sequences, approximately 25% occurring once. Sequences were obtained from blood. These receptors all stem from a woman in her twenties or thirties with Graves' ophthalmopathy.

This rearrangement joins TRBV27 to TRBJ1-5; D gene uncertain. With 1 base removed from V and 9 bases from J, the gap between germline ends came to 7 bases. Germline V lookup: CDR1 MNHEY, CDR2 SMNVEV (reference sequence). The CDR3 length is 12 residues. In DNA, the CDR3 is TGTGCCAGCAGTTTATGCGTCCGGCCCCAGCATTTT. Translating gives CASSLCVRPQHF.

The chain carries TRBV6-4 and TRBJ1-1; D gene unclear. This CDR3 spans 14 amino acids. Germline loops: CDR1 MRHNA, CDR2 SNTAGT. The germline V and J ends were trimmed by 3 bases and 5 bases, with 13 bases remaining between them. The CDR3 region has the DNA TGTGCCAGCAGTGAAAGCGAGGGTGGGACTGAAGCTTTCTTT. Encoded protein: CASSESEGGTEAFF.